The T cell receptor beta chain under discussion was sequenced for a study of naive and memory T cell subsets. The germline V gene encodes CDR1 ENHRY and CDR2 SYGVKD. This CDR3 comprises 16 residues. V lost 2 bases, J lost 9 bases, and 12 bases stayed unmatched. The beta constant-region primer was an equimolar mix of two oligonucleotides covering TRBC1 and TRBC2. Nested alpha and beta constant-region primers with the SP2 primer drove four PCR rounds on ligated cDNA. Using its own MiXCR run on the UMI-ligation and nested PCR reads, TCRdb lists one record per CDR3 protein. The top ten clones hold roughly 3.5% of a sample with about 34,000 distinct CDR3 sequences, about 18% of them seen once.

The sequence came from a human donor in good health. The chain recombines TRBV10-3 with TRBJ2-5; the match to TRBD2 covers 10 bases. Sequenced sample: effector memory CD4+ T cells from blood. Documented subset: effector memory, CD45RA- CD27-. The CDR3 sequence: CAISEAGASGSMAQYF. CDR3 DNA sequence: TGTGCCATCAGTGAGGCGGGGGCTAGCGGGAGTATGGCCCAGTACTTC.